Given below is one T cell receptor beta chain in context. Its antigen is unidentified. The entry originates in a study of OX40 agonist ivuxolimab in advanced cancers. Study-wide findings and caveats: At 0.1 to 3.0 mg/kg and by week 6, CD4+ and CD8+ T cells in the blood had expanded clonally. Certain nonresponding patients likewise had low normalized T-cell clonal expansion. The mean number of expanded clones was higher in CD8+ T cells than in CD4+.

The CDR3 length is 15 residues. The V gene lost 0 bases and the J gene lost 0 bases, with 7 bases spanning the gap. The V gene's germline CDR1 is SGHRS and CDR2 YFSETQ. The assay was immunoSEQ multiplex PCR, and TCRdb's table has in-frame clones only and misses some. The table has 45,000 to 60,000 clones, roughly 84% seen once. The sequence was collected from an adult with an advanced solid tumor such as melanoma, head and neck, liver or kidney cancer. This material consisted of CD4+ or CD8+ T cells sorted from blood, taken in a trial of the OX40 agonist ivuxolimab. V is TRBV5-1 and J is TRBJ1-3; D is uncertain. The CDR3 here is CASSLGESSGNTIYF. The DNA of the CDR3 is TGCGCCAGCAGCTTGGGGGAGTCCTCTGGAAACACCATATATTTT.